The rows below give T cell receptor beta chains drawn from one sample of a study of graft-versus-host responses after intestinal transplantation. Antigens for these TCRs are unknown. This table comes from immunoSEQ multiplex PCR, and its TCRdb copy is limited to in-frame clones, with some not included. The repertoire has about 93,000 clones, approximately 82% of them found once; the top ten carry 0.75% to 0.85%. The specimen was unstimulated CD4+ T cells sorted from spleen or lymph node cells, collected before intestinal transplant. These receptors all stem from a human donor who received an intestinal transplant. CDR3s include the opening cysteine and the closing phenylalanine or tryptophan. The order of the fields is CDR3 length, V gene, clone size, D gene, J gene, CDR3 protein, CDR3 DNA. The D gene is left open where the match is weak. Clone size, where shown, is once, few, many, or a class for clones that have expanded.

>16|TRBV6-5|-|TRBD1|TRBJ1-2
CASSYSTQGAYYGYTF
TGTGCCAGCAGTTACTCGACGCAGGGGGCCTACTATGGCTACACCTTC
>15|TRBV4-1|-|-|TRBJ1-3
CASSQGTLTGNTIYF
TGCGCCAGCAGCCAAGGGACACTAACAGGAAACACCATATATTTT
>15|TRBV30|few|-|TRBJ2-7
CAWSVITQPSGLRYF
TGTGCCTGGAGTGTAATTACTCAACCTAGTGGGTTACGGTACTTC
>15|TRBV6-1|-|-|TRBJ1-2
CASRWDSLANYGYTF
TGTGCCAGCAGATGGGACTCCTTAGCTAACTATGGCTACACCTTC
>15|TRBV5-1|-|-|TRBJ2-2
CASSSSGDPFGELFF
TGCGCCAGCAGCTCTTCGGGGGATCCCTTCGGGGAGCTGTTTTTT
>16|TRBV11-2|-|TRBD1|TRBJ2-3
CASSLGTGPSTDTQYF
TGTGCCAGCAGCCTCGGGACAGGACCGAGCACAGATACGCAGTATTTT
>12|TRBV9|-|-|TRBJ2-5
CATARQFGEQYF
TGTGCCACCGCTCGACAATTCGGGGAGCAGTACTTC
>11|TRBV6-6|-|-|TRBJ2-4
CASSLGAIQYF
TGTGCCAGCAGTTTGGGGGCCATTCAGTACTTC
>15|TRBV28|-|-|TRBJ2-7
CASNSASATSYEQYF
TGTGCCAGTAACTCGGCTAGCGCAACTTCCTACGAGCAGTACTTC
>15|TRBV5-4|-|-|TRBJ1-4
CASSLEQGAGAKLFF
TGTGCCAGCAGCTTGGAACAGGGAGCGGGAGCAAAACTGTTTTTT
>16|TRBV18|-|TRBD1|TRBJ1-2
CASSPEAGGAIYGYTF
TGTGCCAGCTCACCAGAGGCAGGGGGCGCGATCTATGGCTACACCTTC
>15|TRBV6-1|-|TRBD2|TRBJ2-7
CASSERTSATYEQYF
TGTGCCAGCAGTGAACGGACTAGCGCCACCTACGAGCAGTACTTC
>13|TRBV4-1|few|TRBD1|TRBJ2-1
CASSDNRGDEQFF
TGCGCCAGCAGTGACAACAGGGGCGATGAGCAGTTCTTC
>12|TRBV28|-|-|TRBJ1-5
CASSGEYQPQHF
TGTGCCTCGAGCGGGGAGTATCAGCCCCAGCATTTT
>14|TRBV6-5|-|TRBD1|TRBJ1-6
CASSRDRPNSPLHF
TGTGCCAGCAGTCGGGACAGGCCTAATTCACCCCTCCACTTT
>13|TRBV30|-|-|TRBJ2-3
CAWSVLFIDTQYF
TGTGCCTGGAGTGTACTGTTTATCGATACGCAGTATTTT
>14|TRBV6-4|-|TRBD1|TRBJ2-3
CASRENRGGDTQYF
TGTGCCAGCAGGGAGAACAGGGGTGGAGATACGCAGTATTTT
>14|TRBV15|-|-|TRBJ2-5
CATSQLGQWETQYF
TGTGCCACCAGCCAACTAGGTCAGTGGGAGACCCAGTACTTC
>13|TRBV7-6|-|-|TRBJ1-3
CASSLNRVNTIYF
TGTGCCAGCAGCTTAAACAGGGTTAACACCATATATTTT
>14|TRBV6-1|-|-|TRBJ1-4
CASSGQETNEKLFF
TGTGCCAGCAGTGGACAGGAAACTAATGAAAAACTGTTTTTT
>14|TRBV27|-|TRBD1|TRBJ1-5
CASSRDRGDQPQHF
TGTGCCAGCAGCCGGGACAGGGGCGATCAGCCCCAGCATTTT
>14|TRBV6-6|-|-|TRBJ2-7
CASSLGGSSYEQYF
TGTGCCAGCAGTTTGGGAGGAAGCTCCTACGAGCAGTACTTC
>18|TRBV4-2|-|TRBD2|TRBJ2-7
CASSQVRTSGRASYEQYF
TGTGCCAGCAGCCAAGTCCGTACTAGCGGGAGGGCATCCTACGAGCAGTACTTC
>14|TRBV2|few|TRBD1|TRBJ1-5
CASSDRGFNQPQHF
TGTGCCAGCAGTGACAGGGGGTTTAATCAGCCCCAGCATTTT
>16|TRBV29-1|-|TRBD2|TRBJ2-5
CSVPKGGLAGGETQYF
TGCAGCGTACCTAAGGGGGGACTAGCGGGAGGAGAGACCCAGTACTTC
>12|TRBV29-1|-|-|TRBJ2-1
CSAFRAGLGQFF
TGCAGCGCCTTTAGGGCAGGGTTGGGTCAGTTCTTC
>15|TRBV5-6|-|TRBD1|TRBJ2-5
CASRQDRGPGETQYF
TGTGCCAGCAGACAGGACAGGGGGCCTGGGGAGACCCAGTACTTC
>15|TRBV28|-|TRBD1|TRBJ1-5
CASSPKGQGAQPQHF
TGTGCCAGCAGTCCTAAAGGACAGGGGGCGCAGCCCCAGCATTTT
>14|TRBV6-6|medium-sized|-|TRBJ1-2
CASSYGSSPYGYTF
TGTGCCAGCAGTTACGGGTCTAGCCCCTATGGCTACACCTTC
>12|TRBV5-1|-|-|TRBJ1-1
CASSSGNTEAFF
TGCGCCAGCAGCAGCGGGAACACTGAAGCTTTCTTT
>15|TRBV19|-|-|TRBJ1-1
CASSIGRGPDTEAFF
TGTGCCAGTAGTATAGGCAGGGGCCCGGACACTGAAGCTTTCTTT
>12|TRBV6-5|few|-|TRBJ1-1
CASTEREAEAFF
TGTGCCAGCACGGAGAGGGAGGCTGAAGCTTTCTTT
>14|TRBV5-4|-|-|TRBJ2-2
CASSISGPTGELFF
TGTGCCAGCAGCATCTCAGGGCCCACCGGGGAGCTGTTTTTT
>12|TRBV7-9|-|-|TRBJ1-1
CASSLDGALAFF
TGTGCCAGCAGCTTAGATGGGGCGCTTGCTTTCTTT
>15|TRBV5-4|-|TRBD2|TRBJ2-1
CASSLAGLAGDEQFF
TGTGCCAGCAGCTTGGCGGGACTAGCGGGAGATGAGCAGTTCTTC
>16|TRBV18|-|TRBD1|TRBJ1-6
CASSQQTGTAGLQLHF
TGTGCCAGCTCACAACAGACCGGGACAGCGGGCCTTCAGCTCCACTTT
>12|TRBV9|-|-|TRBJ2-1
CASTDREFEQFF
TGTGCCAGCACCGACCGGGAGTTTGAGCAGTTCTTC
>12|TRBV29-1|-|-|TRBJ1-2
CSVGRGEDGYTF
TGCAGCGTGGGCAGGGGAGAGGATGGCTACACCTTC
>16|TRBV5-1|-|TRBD1|TRBJ2-3
CASSLGQGVWTDTQYF
TGCGCCAGCAGCTTGGGACAGGGGGTCTGGACAGATACGCAGTATTTT
>15|TRBV29-1|-|-|TRBJ1-2
CSVEAPTVSNYGYTF
TGCAGCGTTGAAGCACCGACAGTTTCTAACTATGGCTACACCTTC
>15|TRBV10-3|-|-|TRBJ2-3
CAISERGGSTDTQYF
TGTGCCATCAGTGAGAGGGGGGGTAGCACAGATACGCAGTATTTT
>15|TRBV5-1|-|TRBD2|TRBJ2-1
CASSPRGGGPGEQFF
TGCGCCAGCAGCCCACGGGGCGGGGGGCCGGGTGAGCAGTTCTTC
>13|TRBV2|-|TRBD1|TRBJ1-1
CASEQGVGTEAFF
TGTGCCAGCGAACAGGGGGTAGGGACTGAAGCTTTCTTT
>12|TRBV2|-|-|TRBJ2-1
CASKLAYREQFF
TGTGCCAGCAAACTGGCCTACAGAGAGCAGTTCTTC
>12|TRBV18|-|-|TRBJ2-5
CASSPLEETQYF
TGTGCCAGCTCACCCCTCGAAGAGACCCAGTACTTC
>14|TRBV28|-|-|TRBJ2-3
CASNSLVSTDTQYF
TGTGCCAGCAACTCCCTGGTTTCCACAGATACGCAGTATTTT
>15|TRBV27|-|TRBD1|TRBJ1-6
CASSYRGRDNSPLHF
TGTGCCAGCAGCTACAGGGGAAGGGATAATTCACCCCTCCACTTT